The 10 T cell receptor beta chains below were found in one sample sequenced in a study of blood T cell repertoires in COVID-19 (dated by TCRdb to the early 2020s). Library preparation used the immunoSEQ multiplex PCR assay. Drawn from immuneACCESS, this table holds only the in-frame rearrangements with V and J called that TCRdb kept. Clones are partly lost; checked studies trace under half to an unresolved V gene and leave the rest unexplained. The sample data list hundreds of thousands of clones, and 90% of these were observed just once. 3.5% to 5% of the sample lies in the top ten. Sequenced sample: PBMCs or T cells enriched from blood (not recorded which). The receptors originated from a woman between 18 and 29 years old with acute COVID-19.

The V call is TRBV9, the J call TRBJ1-4, with D hard to call. The CDR3 runs to 12 residues. Germline V lookup: CDR1 SGDLS, CDR2 YYNGEE. Trimming pared 1 base from V and 7 bases from J, leaving 5 bases between. The CDR3 sequence is CASSVTGEKLFF. The CDR3 coding sequence is TGTGCCAGCAGCGTAACGGGTGAAAAACTGTTTTTT.

This chain uses TRBV4-2 with TRBJ1-2, with D possibly being TRBD1 (5 bases). Trimming took 0 bases from V and 5 from J, leaving 16 bases between them. CDR3 size: 16 residues. Germline CDR1 is LGHNA and CDR2 is YNFKEQ. CDR3 DNA sequence: TGTGCCAGCAGCCAAGATGAGGCGCGGGGGGGGTATGGCTACACCTTC. Its translation: CASSQDEARGGYGYTF.

The V gene is TRBV7-9, the J gene TRBJ2-7; TRBD2 matches at 12 bases. The CDR3 is 15 amino acids. V shed 3 bases and J 3 bases; nucleotides not matched to a gene: 3. The germline V gene encodes CDR1 SEHNR and CDR2 FQNEAQ (reference sequence). In DNA, the CDR3 is TGTGCCAGCAGCTTCAGGACTAGCGGGGACTACGAGCAGTACTTC. It specifies CASSFRTSGDYEQYF.

The CDR3 sequence: CASSASMNTEAFF. CDR3 coding DNA: TGTGCCAGTAGTGCGTCCATGAACACTGAAGCTTTCTTT. The V and J genes are TRBV19 and TRBJ1-1; D is uncertain. The CDR3 has 13 amino acids. The germline V gene encodes CDR1 LNHDA and CDR2 SQIVND (reference sequence). V was clipped by 5 bases and J by 0 bases, with 7 bases between them. Supplemented by reference TRBV19 and TRBJ1-1, the full variable domain reads DGGITQSPKYLFRKEGQNVTLSCEQNLNHDAMYWYRQDPGQGLRLIYYSQIVNDFQKGDIAEGYSVSREKKESFPLTVTSAQKNPTAFYLCASSASMNTEAFFGQGTRLTVV.

This chain connects TRBV19 to TRBJ2-7, with D tentatively TRBD2 (6 bases). V lost 4 bases to trimming and J lost 7 bases, with 14 bases between them. In germline, CDR1 is LNHDA, CDR2 SQIVND (reference sequence). CDR3 length equals 13 residues. The CDR3: CASSTSGTREQYF. As DNA, the CDR3 is TGTGCCAGTAGTACCTCAGGGACTCGAGAGCAGTACTTC.

The chain combines TRBV7-8 with TRBJ1-1; D is unresolved. Germline lookup yields CDR1 SGHVS and CDR2 FQNEAQ. The CDR3 covers 13 residues. Trimming removed 5 bases at V and 1 base at J, with 8 bases between. The chain's CDR3 is CASSPYPNTEAFF. CDR3 DNA: TGTGCCAGCAGCCCCTATCCGAACACTGAAGCTTTCTTT.

This chain links TRBV19 with TRBJ2-2, with D tentatively TRBD2 (6 bases). The germline CDR1 and CDR2 sequences are LNHDA and SQIVND (reference sequence). This CDR3 is built from 15 residues. Trimming took off 4 bases at V and 3 bases at J, with 12 bases between the two ends. The CDR3: CASSNRDLYTGELFF. CDR3 coding DNA: TGTGCCAGTAGTAACCGGGACTTGTACACCGGGGAGCTGTTTTTT.

This clone has more than one count but fewer than ten. The chain carries TRBV12-3 or TRBV12-4 and TRBJ1-5; D remains unclear. This CDR3 has 12 amino acids. Trimming took 1 base from V and 6 from J, leaving 4 bases between them. CDR3 region: CASSLDSQPQHF. The CDR3 bases are TGTGCCAGCAGTTTAGACAGTCAGCCCCAGCATTTT.

The V and J genes are TRBV7-9 and TRBJ2-3, with D unclear. Trimming took 1 base from V and 3 from J, leaving 11 bases between them. The CDR3 contains 15 residues. Germline CDR1 is SEHNR and CDR2 is FQNEAQ (reference sequence). This chain's CDR3 is CASSLDVLRTDTQYF. The CDR3 DNA follows: TGTGCCAGCAGCTTAGACGTTTTGCGGACAGATACGCAGTATTTT. Full variable domain (remainder filled in from reference TRBV7-9 and TRBJ2-3): DTGVSQNPRHKITKRGQNVTFRCDPISEHNRLYWYRQTLGQGPEFLTYFQNEAQLEKSRLLSDRFSAERPKGSFSTLEIQRTEQGDSAMYLCASSLDVLRTDTQYFGPGTRLTVL.

The chain couples TRBV9 to TRBJ2-1; 12 nucleotides align to TRBD2. The V gene end was trimmed by 0 bases and the J gene end by 13 bases; junction bases not matched to a gene: 2. Per germline, CDR1 SGDLS and CDR2 YYNGEE. The CDR3 loop spans 13 amino acids. Written as DNA, the CDR3 is TGTGCCAGCAGCGTAGGGACTAGCGGGATACAGTTCTTC. Translated: CASSVGTSGIQFF.